These 7 T cell receptor beta chains originate from one sample sequenced in a study of blood T cells in healthy people across ages (dated by TCRdb to the mid-2010s). The library relied on 5' RACE. The sequencing machine was an Illumina HiSeq 2500. A second PCR of roughly 7 to 11 cycles was performed with a sample-barcoded 5' primer and a J-beta primer mix. Clones were called with MiXCR by TCRdb after fastp trimmed the public reads at Q25, and only in-frame beta chains were retained. A single entry per CDR3 protein holds the most common genes and DNA from its merged rows. Recorded for this sample are 600,000 to 900,000 distinct CDR3 sequences; about 26% of them occurred a single time. The leading ten clones occupy approximately 2.9% of the sample. The same data also contributed to another study, on T cells of mothers and their children.

Source material: blood. The receptor source for this set is a boy under 18 in good health.

The chain joins TRBV5-1 to TRBJ1-1; D perhaps matches TRBD1 (5 bases). CDR1 SGHRS and CDR2 YFSETQ come from the germline V gene. This CDR3 is 14 amino acids long. V shed 4 bases and J shed 1 base, with 11 bases lying between them. The CDR3 coding sequence is TGCGCCAGCAGCGTCGGGGGGACGAACACTGAAGCTTTCTTT. This codes for CASSVGGTNTEAFF.

The V call is TRBV6-1, the J call TRBJ2-1, with TRBD2 matching over 8 bases. The length of the CDR3 is 17 residues. V was pared by 3 bases and J by 0 bases, with 7 bases of the junction left unmatched. The germline V gene encodes CDR1 MNHNS and CDR2 SASEGT. DNA for the CDR3: TGTGCCAGCAGTGAGTTTCTAGCGGGCGGCTCCTACAATGAGCAGTTCTTC. Encoded protein: CASSEFLAGGSYNEQFF.

This clonotype has a handful of counts. The chain recombines TRBV7-9 with TRBJ2-5; maybe TRBD2 (6 bases). Trimming took 2 bases from V and 4 from J, leaving 11 bases between them. The CDR3 loop spans 14 amino acids. The germline gives CDR1 SEHNR, CDR2 FQNEAQ (reference sequence). The CDR3 DNA sequence: TGTGCCAGCAGCTTATCGGGACTCCCAGAGACCCAGTACTTC. Translating it yields CASSLSGLPETQYF.

This clonotype turned up a few times. The chain links TRBV20-1 to TRBJ2-1; 9 nucleotides match TRBD2. Germline CDR1 DFQATT, CDR2 SNEGSKA (reference sequence). The CDR3 is made up of 15 amino acids. Unmatched junction bases numbered 5, after V lost 0 bases and J lost 5 bases. CDR3 sequence (DNA): TGCAGTGCTAGAGATAAGGCTAGCGGGGACAATGAGCAGTTCTTC. This translates into CSARDKASGDNEQFF.

This clonotype was found a few times. J is TRBJ2-5 and V is TRBV5-1, with D maybe TRBD2 (7 bases). This CDR3 is built from 18 residues. Looked up from germline, CDR1 is SGHRS and CDR2 is YFSETQ. V was clipped by 0 bases and J by 2 bases, with 20 bases between them. CDR3 nucleotides: TGCGCCAGCAGCTTGGTTCGCGGGGGCCGAAAAATTCAAGAGACCCAGTACTTC. Translated, it gives CASSLVRGGRKIQETQYF.

A few counts support this clonotype. The V gene is TRBV20-1, the J gene TRBJ1-1; tentatively, D is TRBD1 (6 bases). V lost 5 bases to trimming and J lost 5 bases, with 15 bases between them. This CDR3 comprises 13 residues. Germline loops: CDR1 DFQATT, CDR2 SNEGSKA (reference sequence). DNA of the CDR3: TGCAGTGCTGCCCTACAGGGCAGTACTGAAGCTTTCTTT. Its protein is CSAALQGSTEAFF.

This clonotype was seen only a few times. This chain links TRBV9 with TRBJ2-7; TRBD1 is a possible D gene (5 bases). The V end lost 0 bases, the J end lost 6 bases, and 13 bases lay between the germline ends. The CDR3 covers 14 residues. The germline CDR1 and CDR2 sequences are SGDLS and YYNGEE. This chain's CDR3 is CASSVGRGPGEQYF. CDR3 DNA: TGTGCCAGCAGCGTAGGAAGGGGTCCGGGCGAGCAGTACTTC.